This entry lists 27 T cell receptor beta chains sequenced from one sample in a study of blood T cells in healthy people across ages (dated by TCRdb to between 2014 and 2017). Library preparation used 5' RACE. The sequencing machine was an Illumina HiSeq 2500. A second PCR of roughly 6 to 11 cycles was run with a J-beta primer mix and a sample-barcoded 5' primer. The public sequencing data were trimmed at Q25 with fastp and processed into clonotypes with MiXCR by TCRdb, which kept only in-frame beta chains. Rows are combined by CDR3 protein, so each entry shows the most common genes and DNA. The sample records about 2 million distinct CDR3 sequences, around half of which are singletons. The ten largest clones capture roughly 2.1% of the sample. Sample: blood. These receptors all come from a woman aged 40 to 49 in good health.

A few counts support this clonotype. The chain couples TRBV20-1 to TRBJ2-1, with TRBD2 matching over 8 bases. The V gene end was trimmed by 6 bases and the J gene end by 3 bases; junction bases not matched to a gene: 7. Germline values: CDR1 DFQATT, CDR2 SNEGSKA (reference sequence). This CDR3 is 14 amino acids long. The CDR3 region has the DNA TGCAGTGCCACCAGCGGGGGATACTACAATGAGCAGTTCTTC. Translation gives CSATSGGYYNEQFF.

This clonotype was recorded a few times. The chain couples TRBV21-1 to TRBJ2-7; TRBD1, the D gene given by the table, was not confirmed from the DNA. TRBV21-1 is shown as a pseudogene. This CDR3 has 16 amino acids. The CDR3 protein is CASSKGRWGDNYEQYF. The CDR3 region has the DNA TGTGCCAGCAGCAAGGGCCGGTGGGGGGATAACTACGAGCAGTACTTC.

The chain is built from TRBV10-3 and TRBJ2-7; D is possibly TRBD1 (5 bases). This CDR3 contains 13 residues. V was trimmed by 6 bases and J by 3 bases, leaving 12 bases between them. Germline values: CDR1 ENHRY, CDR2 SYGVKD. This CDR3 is CAISRVMDYEQYF. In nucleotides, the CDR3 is TGTGCCATCAGCAGGGTTATGGACTACGAGCAGTACTTC.

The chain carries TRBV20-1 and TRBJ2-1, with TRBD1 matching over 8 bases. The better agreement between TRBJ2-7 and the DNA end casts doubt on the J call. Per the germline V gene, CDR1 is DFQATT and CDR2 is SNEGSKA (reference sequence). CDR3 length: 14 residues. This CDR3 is CSALGQGGYNEQYF. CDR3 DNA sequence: TGCAGTGCTTTAGGACAGGGCGGGTACAATGAGCAGTACTTC.

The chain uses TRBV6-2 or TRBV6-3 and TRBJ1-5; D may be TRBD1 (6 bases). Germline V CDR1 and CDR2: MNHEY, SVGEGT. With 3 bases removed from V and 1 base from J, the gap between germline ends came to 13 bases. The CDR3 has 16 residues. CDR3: CASSYREGGSNQPQHF. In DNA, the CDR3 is TGTGCCAGCAGTTATCGTGAAGGGGGGAGCAATCAGCCCCAGCATTTT.

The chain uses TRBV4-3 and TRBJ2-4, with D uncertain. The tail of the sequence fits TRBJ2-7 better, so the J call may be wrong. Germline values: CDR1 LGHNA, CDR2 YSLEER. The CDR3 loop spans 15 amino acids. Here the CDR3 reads CASSQAPTGYYEQYF. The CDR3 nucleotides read TGCGCCAGCAGCCAAGCCCCAACCGGATACTACGAGCAGTACTTC.

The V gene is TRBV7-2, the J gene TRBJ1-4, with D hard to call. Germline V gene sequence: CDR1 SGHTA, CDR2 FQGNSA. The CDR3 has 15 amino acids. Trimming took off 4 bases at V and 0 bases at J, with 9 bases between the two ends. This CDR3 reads CASSSTATTNEKLFF. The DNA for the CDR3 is TGTGCCAGCAGCTCTACCGCTACAACTAATGAAAAACTGTTTTTT. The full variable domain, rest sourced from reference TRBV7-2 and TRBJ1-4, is GAGVSQSPSNKVTEKGKDVELRCDPISGHTALYWYRQSLGQGLEFLIYFQGNSAPDKSGLPSDRFSAERTGGSVSTLTIQRTQQEDSAVYLCASSSTATTNEKLFFGSGTQLSVL.

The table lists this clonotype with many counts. The chain's CDR3 is CASSFVADTFYEQYF. Written as DNA, the CDR3 is TGTGCCAGCAGTTTCGTAGCGGACACCTTCTACGAGCAGTACTTC. The chain combines TRBV7-2 with TRBJ2-7; perhaps TRBD2 as D (6 bases). V shed 6 bases and J shed 3 bases, with 18 bases lying between them. The CDR3 sequence is 15 residues long. Germline V gene lookup returns CDR1 SGHTA and CDR2 FQGNSA.

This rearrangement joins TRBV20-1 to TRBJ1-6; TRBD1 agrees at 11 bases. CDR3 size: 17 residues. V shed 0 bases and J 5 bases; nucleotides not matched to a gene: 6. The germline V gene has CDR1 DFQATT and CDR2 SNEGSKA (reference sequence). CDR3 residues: CSARDPGQGAHNSPLHF. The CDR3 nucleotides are TGCAGTGCTAGAGACCCCGGACAGGGGGCTCATAATTCACCCCTCCACTTT.

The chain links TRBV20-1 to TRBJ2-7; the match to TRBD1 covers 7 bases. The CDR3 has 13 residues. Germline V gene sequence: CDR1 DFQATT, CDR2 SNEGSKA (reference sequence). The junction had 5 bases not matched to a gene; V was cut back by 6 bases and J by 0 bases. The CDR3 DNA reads TGCAGTGCCAACAGGGGTAGCTCCTACGAGCAGTACTTC. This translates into CSANRGSSYEQYF.

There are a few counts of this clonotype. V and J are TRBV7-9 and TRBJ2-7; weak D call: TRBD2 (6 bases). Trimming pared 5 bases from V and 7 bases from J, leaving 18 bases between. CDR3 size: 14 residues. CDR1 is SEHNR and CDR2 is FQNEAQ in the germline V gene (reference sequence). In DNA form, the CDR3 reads TGTGCCAGCAGCCCCGAAGGAGGGTGGTCGGAGCAGTACTTC. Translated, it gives CASSPEGGWSEQYF. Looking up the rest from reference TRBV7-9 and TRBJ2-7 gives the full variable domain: DTGVSQNPRHKITKRGQNVTFRCDPISEHNRLYWYRQTLGQGPEFLTYFQNEAQLEKSRLLSDRFSAERPKGSFSTLEIQRTEQGDSAMYLCASSPEGGWSEQYFGPGTRLTVT.

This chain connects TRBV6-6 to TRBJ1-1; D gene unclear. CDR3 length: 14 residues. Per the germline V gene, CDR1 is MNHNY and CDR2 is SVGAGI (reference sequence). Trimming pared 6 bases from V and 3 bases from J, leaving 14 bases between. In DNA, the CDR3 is TGTGCCAGCAGGGGAGGAGGTGAGGACACTGAAGCTTTCTTT. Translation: CASRGGGEDTEAFF.

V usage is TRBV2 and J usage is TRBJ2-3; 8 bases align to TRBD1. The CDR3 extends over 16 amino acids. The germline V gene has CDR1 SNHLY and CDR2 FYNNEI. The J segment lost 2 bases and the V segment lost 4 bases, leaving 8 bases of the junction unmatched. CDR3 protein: CASSGGTGGFTDTQYF. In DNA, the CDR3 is TGTGCCAGCAGTGGGGGGACAGGAGGTTTCACAGATACGCAGTATTTT.

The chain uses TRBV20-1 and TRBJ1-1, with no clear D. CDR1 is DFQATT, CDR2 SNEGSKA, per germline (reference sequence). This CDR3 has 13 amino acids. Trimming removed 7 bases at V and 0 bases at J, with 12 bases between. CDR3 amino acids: CSVPFDLNTEAFF. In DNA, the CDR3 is TGCAGTGTCCCGTTTGATTTGAACACTGAAGCTTTCTTT.

CDR3 sequence reads: CASSLSRIAPQHF. The CDR3 nucleotides read TGTGCCAGCAGTTTATCCCGGATCGCGCCCCAGCATTTT. J is TRBJ1-5 and V is TRBV12-3 or TRBV12-4, with D hard to call. V was clipped by 2 bases and J by 9 bases, with 11 bases between them. The CDR3 is made up of 13 amino acids.

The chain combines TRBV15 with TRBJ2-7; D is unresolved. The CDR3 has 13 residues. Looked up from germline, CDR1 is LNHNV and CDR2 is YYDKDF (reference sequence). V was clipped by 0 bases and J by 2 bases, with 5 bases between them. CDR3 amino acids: CATSRDSAYEQYF. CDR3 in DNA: TGTGCCACCAGCAGAGATTCTGCCTACGAGCAGTACTTC.

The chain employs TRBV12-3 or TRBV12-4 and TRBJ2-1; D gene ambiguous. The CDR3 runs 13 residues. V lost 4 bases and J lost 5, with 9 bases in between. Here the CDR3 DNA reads TGTGCCAGCAGTTGGGGTTCTCACAATGAGCAGTTCTTC. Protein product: CASSWGSHNEQFF.

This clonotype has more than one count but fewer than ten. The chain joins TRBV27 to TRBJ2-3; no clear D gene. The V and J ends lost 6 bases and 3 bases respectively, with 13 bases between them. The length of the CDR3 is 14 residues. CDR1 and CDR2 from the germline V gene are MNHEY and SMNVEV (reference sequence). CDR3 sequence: CASRSVLRTDTQYF. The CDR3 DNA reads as TGTGCCAGCAGGAGCGTACTACGAACAGATACGCAGTATTTT.

CDR3 protein: CASSLYKGGEPKNIQYF. The CDR3 bases are TGTGCCAGCAGTTTATACAAGGGGGGGGAACCCAAAAACATTCAGTACTTC. The V call is TRBV28, the J call TRBJ2-4, with a weak D call TRBD2 (7 bases). The CDR3 spans 17 residues. In germline, CDR1 is MDHEN, CDR2 SYDVKM. Trimming removed 1 base at V and 2 bases at J, with 15 bases between. The complete variable domain, with remaining parts taken from reference TRBV28 and TRBJ2-4, reads DVKVTQSSRYLVKRTGEKVFLECVQDMDHENMFWYRQDPGLGLRLIYFSYDVKMKEKGDIPEGYSVSREKKERFSLILESASTNQTSMYLCASSLYKGGEPKNIQYFGAGTRLSVL.

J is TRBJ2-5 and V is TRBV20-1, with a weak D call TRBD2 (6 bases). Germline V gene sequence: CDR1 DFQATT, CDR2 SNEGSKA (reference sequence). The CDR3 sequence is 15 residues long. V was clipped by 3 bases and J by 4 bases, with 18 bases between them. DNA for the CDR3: TGCAGTGCTAGTAAGGGGAGGTCTGTTGGAGAGACCCAGTACTTC. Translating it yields CSASKGRSVGETQYF.

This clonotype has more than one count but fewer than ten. The CDR3 region has the DNA TGTGCCAGCAGCGACCCGGGGGGATCCTACGAGCAGTACTTC. Protein product: CASSDPGGSYEQYF. The chain links TRBV28 to TRBJ2-7; 7 bases agree with TRBD2. The CDR3 runs to 14 residues. V was pared by 6 bases and J by 1 base, with 6 bases of the junction left unmatched. CDR1 MDHEN and CDR2 SYDVKM come from the germline V gene. Full variable domain (remainder filled in from reference TRBV28 and TRBJ2-7): DVKVTQSSRYLVKRTGEKVFLECVQDMDHENMFWYRQDPGLGLRLIYFSYDVKMKEKGDIPEGYSVSREKKERFSLILESASTNQTSMYLCASSDPGGSYEQYFGPGTRLTVT.

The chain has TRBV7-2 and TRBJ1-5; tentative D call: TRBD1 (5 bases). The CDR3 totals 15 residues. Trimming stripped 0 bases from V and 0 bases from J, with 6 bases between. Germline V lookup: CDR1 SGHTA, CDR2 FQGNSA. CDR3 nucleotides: TGTGCCAGCAGCTTAGCCAGGGTTAGCAATCAGCCCCAGCATTTT. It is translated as CASSLARVSNQPQHF.

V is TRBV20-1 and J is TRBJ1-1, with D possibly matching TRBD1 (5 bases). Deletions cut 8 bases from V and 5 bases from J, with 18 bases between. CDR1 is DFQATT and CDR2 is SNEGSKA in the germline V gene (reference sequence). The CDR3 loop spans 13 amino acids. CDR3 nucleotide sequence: TGCAGTCCACAAGCGGGGGGAAGAACTGAAGCTTTCTTT. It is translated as CSPQAGGRTEAFF.

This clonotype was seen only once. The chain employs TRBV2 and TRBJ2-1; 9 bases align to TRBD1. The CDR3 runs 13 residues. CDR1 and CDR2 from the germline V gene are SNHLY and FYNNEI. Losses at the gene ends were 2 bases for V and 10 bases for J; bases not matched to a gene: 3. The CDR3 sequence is CASSEYRGREQFF. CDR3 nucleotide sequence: TGTGCCAGCAGTGAATACAGGGGGCGAGAGCAGTTCTTC. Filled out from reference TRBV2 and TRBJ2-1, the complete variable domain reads EPEVTQTPSHQVTQMGQEVILRCVPISNHLYFYWYRQILGQKVEFLVSFYNNEISEKSEIFDDQFSVERPDGSNFTLKIRSTKLEDSAMYFCASSEYRGREQFFGPGTRLTVL.

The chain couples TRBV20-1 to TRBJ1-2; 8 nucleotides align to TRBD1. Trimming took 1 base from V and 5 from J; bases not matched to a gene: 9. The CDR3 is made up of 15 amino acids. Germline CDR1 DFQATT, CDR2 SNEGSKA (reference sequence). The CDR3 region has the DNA TGCAGTGCTAGAGGACAGGGGCTGGTCCCTTATGGCTACACCTTC. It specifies CSARGQGLVPYGYTF.

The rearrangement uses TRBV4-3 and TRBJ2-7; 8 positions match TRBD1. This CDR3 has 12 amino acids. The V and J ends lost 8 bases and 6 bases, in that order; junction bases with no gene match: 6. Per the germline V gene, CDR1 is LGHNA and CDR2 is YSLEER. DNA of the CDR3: TGCGCCAGCGGAACGCAGGGGGCCGAGCAGTACTTC. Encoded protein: CASGTQGAEQYF.

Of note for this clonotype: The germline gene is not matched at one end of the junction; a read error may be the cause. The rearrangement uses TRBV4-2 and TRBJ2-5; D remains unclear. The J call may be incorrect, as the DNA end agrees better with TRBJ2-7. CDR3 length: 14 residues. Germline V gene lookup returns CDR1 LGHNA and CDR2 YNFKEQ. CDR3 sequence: CASRQGRGSYEQYF. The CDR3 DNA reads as TGTGCCAGCAGGCAAGGACGTGGGTCCTACGAGCAGTACTTC.